Presented here are 15 T cell receptor beta chains from one specimen sequenced in a study of blood T cell repertoires in COVID-19. Measured with immunoSEQ multiplex PCR; TCRdb has only the in-frame clones, and not every one. Of some 530,000 clones in the sample, approximately 90% were seen once. The material sequenced was PBMCs or T cells enriched from blood (not recorded which). The receptors shown here come from an older woman who had recovered from COVID-19.

V and J are TRBV12-5 and TRBJ2-7; 9 bases agree with TRBD2. This CDR3 contains 17 residues. V dropped 3 bases and J dropped 4; count of bases not matched to a gene: 13. Germline CDR1 LGHNT, CDR2 FRNRAP. The DNA of the CDR3 is TGTGCTAGTGGTTTTGAGCGGGGGGTCAAAAGTCCTTACGAGCAGTACTTC. Translating it yields CASGFERGVKSPYEQYF.

The gene calls are TRBV2 and TRBJ1-2; D unclear. This CDR3 has 16 residues. Trimming took 0 bases from V and 0 from J, leaving 11 bases between them. CDR1 and CDR2 (germline): SNHLY, FYNNEI. Here the CDR3 DNA reads TGTGCCAGCAGTGAAGCGCTGAATTCAGCTAACTATGGCTACACCTTC. The encoded protein is CASSEALNSANYGYTF.

The chain is built from TRBV19 and TRBJ2-1; 9 bases agree with TRBD1. CDR1 and CDR2 from the germline V gene are LNHDA and SQIVND (reference sequence). V shed 6 bases, J shed 10 bases, and the junction held 13 bases outside the gene matches. The CDR3 runs to 15 residues. The CDR3 DNA is TGTGCCAGTAGCTCAACAGGGGGCGTTTGGTGGGAGCAGTTCTTC. It translates to CASSSTGGVWWEQFF.

The chain links TRBV20-1 to TRBJ2-1; 9 bases map to TRBD1. V lost 3 bases, J lost 10 bases, and 7 bases stayed unmatched. The CDR3 consists of 13 residues. Per germline, CDR1 DFQATT and CDR2 SNEGSKA (reference sequence). The CDR3: CSASPGTGGEQFF. In nucleotides, the CDR3 is TGCAGTGCTAGTCCCGGAACAGGGGGCGAGCAGTTCTTC.

The chain links TRBV5-5 to TRBJ2-2; D is ambiguous. Trimming shortened V by 0 bases and J by 6 bases, and 3 bases separated the two germline ends. This CDR3 has 12 residues. The germline V gene encodes CDR1 SGHKS and CDR2 YYEKEE (reference sequence). CDR3 nucleotides: TGTGCCAGCAGCTTGGTATCCGGGGAGCTGTTTTTT. Protein: CASSLVSGELFF.

The J gene is TRBJ2-3, the V gene TRBV24-1; weak D call: TRBD2 (7 bases). CDR1 KGHDR and CDR2 SFDVKD come from the germline V gene. V lost 1 base and J lost 5, with 15 bases in between. CDR3 length equals 16 residues. The CDR3 coding sequence is TGTGCCACCAGTGATTTAATCGGGGGGCCGCTAGATACGCAGTATTTT. Its protein product is CATSDLIGGPLDTQYF.

The chain combines TRBV6-2 or TRBV6-3 with TRBJ2-1, with a weak D call TRBD1 (6 bases). Germline assignment: CDR1 MNHEY and CDR2 SVGEGT. The CDR3 is made up of 12 amino acids. V lost 5 bases and J 7 bases, leaving 9 bases between the germline ends. CDR3 protein: CASSTRGNEQFF. The DNA for the CDR3 is TGTGCCAGCAGTACCAGGGGAAATGAGCAGTTCTTC.

The chain recombines TRBV15 with TRBJ1-3; maybe TRBD1 (5 bases). Germline lookup yields CDR1 LNHNV and CDR2 YYDKDF (reference sequence). V was pared by 1 base and J by 0 bases, with 10 bases between. CDR3 length: 16 residues. In nucleotides, the CDR3 is TGTGCCACCAGCAGAGGCCTTACAGGCTCTGGAAACACCATATATTTT. As protein: CATSRGLTGSGNTIYF.

This clone was seen just once. The V gene is TRBV2, the J gene TRBJ2-5, with TRBD1 identical over 7 bases. The CDR3 has 14 amino acids. The germline V gene encodes CDR1 SNHLY and CDR2 FYNNEI. V gave up 6 bases and J gave up 3 bases; unmatched junction bases: 7. In nucleotides, the CDR3 is TGTGCCAGCAGCCTCAGGGGGACGAAAGAGACCCAGTACTTC. Protein product: CASSLRGTKETQYF.

The gene calls are TRBV5-5 and TRBJ2-7; TRBD1 agrees at 11 bases. CDR1 is SGHKS and CDR2 is YYEKEE in the germline V gene (reference sequence). Trimming at V came to 0 bases and at J to 3 bases, leaving 2 bases not matched to a gene. This CDR3 is 15 amino acids long. The CDR3 reads CASSLAGTGGYEQYV. The CDR3 DNA follows: TGTGCCAGCAGCTTGGCCGGGACAGGGGGCTACGAGCAGTACGTC.

V is TRBV27 and J is TRBJ1-5; D not resolved. Trimming left V 4 bases short and J 2 bases short, with 6 bases between. This CDR3 has 13 residues. Germline assignment: CDR1 MNHEY and CDR2 SMNVEV (reference sequence). CDR3 coding DNA: TGTGCCAGCAGTTACAGAGGCAATCAGCCCCAGCATTTT. Translated: CASSYRGNQPQHF.

CDR3 DNA: TGTGCCAGCTCCCCCGACTCGTTTAATGAAAAACTGTTTTTT. Amino acids: CASSPDSFNEKLFF. The V call is TRBV18, the J call TRBJ1-4; D is unclear. CDR3 length: 14 residues. The V end lost 6 bases, the J end lost 4 bases, and 12 bases lay between the germline ends. In germline, CDR1 is KGHSH, CDR2 LQKENI.

The chain has TRBV5-6 and TRBJ1-1; D is possibly TRBD1 (5 bases). The germline V and J ends were trimmed by 0 bases and 6 bases, with 18 bases remaining between them. The germline gives CDR1 SGHDT, CDR2 YYEEEE. The CDR3 consists of 16 residues. In nucleotides, the CDR3 is TGTGCCAGCAGCTTGGGGGGCACAGGCGTTAAAGCTGAAGCTTTCTTT. Its translation: CASSLGGTGVKAEAFF.

The genes are TRBV5-1 and TRBJ2-5, with D maybe TRBD2 (6 bases). The V end lost 7 bases, the J end lost 1 base, and 14 bases lay between the germline ends. The germline V gene encodes CDR1 SGHRS and CDR2 YFSETQ. The CDR3 runs to 14 residues. The CDR3 here is CASGGGAVQETQYF. The DNA for the CDR3 is TGCGCCAGCGGAGGCGGGGCTGTCCAAGAGACCCAGTACTTC.

This clone came up once. The chain carries TRBV27 and TRBJ1-2, with 7 bases fitting TRBD1. Germline-derived CDR1 and CDR2 are MNHEY and SMNVEV (reference sequence). The ends lost 7 bases at V and 4 bases at J; junction bases unmatched: 9. The CDR3 consists of 14 residues. For the CDR3, the DNA is TGTGCCAGCAAAATACCGGGACAGATCTATGGCTACACCTTC. Translation gives CASKIPGQIYGYTF.